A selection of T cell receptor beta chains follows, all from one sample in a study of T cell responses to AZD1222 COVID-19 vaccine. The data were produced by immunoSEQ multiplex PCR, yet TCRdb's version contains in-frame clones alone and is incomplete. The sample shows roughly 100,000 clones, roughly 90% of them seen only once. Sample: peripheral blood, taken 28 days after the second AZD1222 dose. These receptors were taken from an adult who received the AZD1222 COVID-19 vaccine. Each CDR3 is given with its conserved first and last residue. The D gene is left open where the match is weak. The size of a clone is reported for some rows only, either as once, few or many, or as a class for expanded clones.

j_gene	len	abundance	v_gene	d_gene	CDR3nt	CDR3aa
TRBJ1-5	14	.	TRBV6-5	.	TGTGCCAGCAGCCACGGGGGGAGCGGTCAGCCCCAGCATTTT	CASSHGGSGQPQHF
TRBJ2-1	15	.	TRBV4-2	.	TGTGCCAGCAGCCAAGATCCGTACTACAGGGTTGAGCAGTTCTTC	CASSQDPYYRVEQFF
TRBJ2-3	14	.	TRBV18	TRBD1	TGTGCCAGCTCATTCGGACAGGCTACAGATACGCAGTATTTT	CASSFGQATDTQYF
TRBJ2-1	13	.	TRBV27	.	TGTGCCAGCAGTGAAGGACAGTACAATGAGCAGTTCTTC	CASSEGQYNEQFF
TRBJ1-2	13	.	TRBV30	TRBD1	TGTGCCTGGAGCGGACAGGGTGCCGGCGGCTACACCTTC	CAWSGQGAGGYTF
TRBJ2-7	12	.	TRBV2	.	TGTGCCAGCAGTGATTGGGGAGGCGAGCAGTACTTC	CASSDWGGEQYF
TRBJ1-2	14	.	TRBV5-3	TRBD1	TGTGCCAGAAGCGGAGGGACAGGGGGATTAGGCTACACCTTC	CARSGGTGGLGYTF
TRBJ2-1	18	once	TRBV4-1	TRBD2	TGCGCCAGCAGCCAAGATTCCGGGAGCGGGAGGCCTTCCAATGAGCAGTTCTTC	CASSQDSGSGRPSNEQFF
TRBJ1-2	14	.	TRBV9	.	TGTGCCAGCAGCGCAGGGAGTTGGTTGGCTGGCTACACCTTC	CASSAGSWLAGYTF
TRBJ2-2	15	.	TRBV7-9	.	TGTGCCAGCAGCTTAGGGCTAGCTTTCTCCGGGGAGCTGTTTTTT	CASSLGLAFSGELFF
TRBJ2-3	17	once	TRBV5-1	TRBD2	TGCGCCAGCAGCTTGGATGAGGGCGGGAGAAGCACAGATACGCAGTATTTT	CASSLDEGGRSTDTQYF
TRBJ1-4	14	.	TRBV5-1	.	TGCGCCAGCAGATCGGGCCCGGGGGATGAAAAACTGTTTTTT	CASRSGPGDEKLFF
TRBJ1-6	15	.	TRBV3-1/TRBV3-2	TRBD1	TGTGCCAGCAGCCAAGGGGACAGGGCGAAATCACCCCTCCACTTT	CASSQGDRAKSPLHF
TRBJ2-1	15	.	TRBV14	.	TGTGCCAGCAGCCGGAGCGTTTCTGGATACAATGAGCAGTTCTTC	CASSRSVSGYNEQFF
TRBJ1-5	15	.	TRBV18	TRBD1	TGTGCCAGCTCACGCTCCGGGACAGAATATCAGCCCCAGCATTTT	CASSRSGTEYQPQHF
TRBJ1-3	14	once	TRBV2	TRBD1	TGTGCCAGCAGTGAAGGAGGGGGCGTGGACACCATATATTTT	CASSEGGGVDTIYF